The rows below give T cell receptor beta chains drawn from one sample of a study of cytomegalovirus exposure and HLA in healthy donors. Only in-frame clones appear in the TCRdb table, and some are missing; sequencing was by immunoSEQ multiplex PCR. The data hold 120,000 or so clones, with around 86% observed a single time. The source material was PBMCs. Receptors were obtained from a young man in good health and CMV-seronegative. CDR3s leave out the opening cysteine and the closing phenylalanine or tryptophan.

cdr3_aa v_call cdr3_length
ASSYGTSGETQY TRBV6-5 12
ASSPTGSTDTQY TRBV6-5 12
ASTPGTGRRSTEAF TRBV27 14
ASSQPAGGPVDTQY TRBV4-2 14
ASSLVAAANSPLH TRBV5-1 13
ASSETVFGGNSDTQY TRBV6-1 15
ASSPATSGTYNEQF TRBV7-9 14
ASSRSWTDTEAF TRBV7-9 12
ASSEGDSFNQPQH TRBV6-1 13
ASSPSMTGSYEQY TRBV6-5 13
ASSPTGGTEAF TRBV6-1 11
ASSGQNNSPLH TRBV2 11
ASSQEDGTGGYEQY TRBV4-2 14
ASSWDRTNYGYT TRBV7-8 12
ASRGDRGNTGELF TRBV19 13
ASSLSGDRVGEKLF TRBV27 14
ASSIGAGSNQPQH TRBV19 13
ASSLVVGELF TRBV11-3 10
ASSGWWGEVRGTGELF TRBV5-1 16
ASSIMETQY TRBV19 9
ASSFSGSSYNEQF TRBV2 13
AWSRDRGSSPLH TRBV30 12
ASSPQGVLYEQY TRBV7-2 12
ASSSPSDSASYEQY TRBV7-9 14
ASSPDRVSGEQY TRBV18 12
ATWTGEGYT TRBV6-1 9
ASFRLAEPNEQF TRBV27 12
ASRGANYGYT TRBV27 10
ATWRKVRVPDTQY TRBV6-4 13
ASSREGGSDEKLF TRBV11-2 13
ASSLTGTGELF TRBV7-9 11
AYRGDANYGYT TRBV30 11
ASSQDQSYEQY TRBV4-1 11
ASSLGTQGLGAF TRBV7-2 12
ASSQEDQGESTDTQY TRBV4-1 15
ASSLERTEGGKLF TRBV5-4 13
ASSYGGAANYNEQF TRBV6-5 14
SVSDKDTEAF TRBV29-1 10
ASSLTGMNTEAF TRBV5-1 12